The 19 T cell receptor beta chains listed next were all sequenced from one sample in a study of CD8 T cells in ankylosing spondylitis listed by TCRdb under 2017. Libraries came from 5' RACE. Sequencer: Illumina HiSeq 2500. The public reads were run again by TCRdb, first through fastp at Q25 and then through MiXCR, and only productive beta chains were kept. One record per CDR3 amino acid sequence lists the most common genes and DNA. Recorded for this sample are some 87,000 distinct CDR3 sequences; around 10% of them occurred a single time. Roughly 5.5% of the sample rests with the top ten. The sequencing sample was made of blood, either unsorted or a sorted T cell fraction (not recorded which). The origin of the receptors is a male donor with ankylosing spondylitis or in good health (not recorded which).

V usage is TRBV7-2 and J usage is TRBJ2-1, with D unresolved. This CDR3 comprises 12 residues. V was shortened by 6 bases and J by 5 bases, with 8 bases between the two germline ends. Per germline, CDR1 SGHTA and CDR2 FQGNSA. CDR3 protein: CASRSPNNEQFF. The CDR3, as DNA: TGTGCCAGCAGATCCCCAAACAATGAGCAGTTCTTC.

This clonotype was seen repeatedly, ten times or more. The chain combines TRBV20-1 with TRBJ2-7, with TRBD2 matching over 9 bases. CDR1 DFQATT and CDR2 SNEGSKA come from the germline V gene (reference sequence). This CDR3 has 14 residues. With V trimmed by 3 bases and J by 10 bases, 13 bases remained unmatched. The DNA for the CDR3 is TGCAGTGCTAGTGCGGCTAGCGGGGACCCTCTTCAGTACTTC. It yields the protein CSASAASGDPLQYF.

With regard to this clonotype: Just one base apart from a much larger clone, this may be a read error. CDR3 sequence reads: CASSSRQARDAQFF. The DNA for the CDR3 is TGTGCCAGCAGCTCTCGACAGGCTCGGGATGCGCAGTTCTTC. This chain joins TRBV11-2 and TRBJ2-1, with D maybe TRBD1 (6 bases). Trimming stripped 4 bases from V and 12 bases from J, with 19 bases between. This CDR3 is 14 amino acids long. The germline V gene has CDR1 SGHAT and CDR2 FQNNGV.

This clonotype was counted many times. The chain joins TRBV11-2 to TRBJ1-2; 11 positions agree with TRBD1. The CDR3 has 16 residues. Per germline, CDR1 SGHAT and CDR2 FQNNGV. The ends lost 3 bases at V and 3 bases at J; junction bases unmatched: 6. The CDR3 bases are TGTGCCAGCAGCTTTGATGGGGACAGGGGGGACTATGGCTACACCTTC. It specifies CASSFDGDRGDYGYTF.

This clonotype was found many times. The chain has TRBV29-1 and TRBJ1-2, with 7 bases matching TRBD1. V was pared by 7 bases and J by 6 bases, with 11 bases of the junction left unmatched. Germline CDR1 is SQVTM and CDR2 is ANQGSEA. CDR3 length equals 13 residues. This chain's CDR3 is CSAGITGENGYTF. The CDR3 DNA follows: TGCAGCGCCGGAATTACAGGGGAAAATGGCTACACCTTC.

This clonotype was recorded at least ten times. The V call is TRBV3-1, the J call TRBJ1-1; no clear D gene. Trimming stripped 1 base from V and 0 bases from J, with 12 bases between. CDR3 length equals 16 residues. In germline, CDR1 is LGHDT, CDR2 YNNKEL (reference sequence). Here the CDR3 reads CASSQGLPSLNTEAFF. The CDR3 DNA reads TGTGCCAGCAGCCAAGGTCTCCCATCGCTGAACACTGAAGCTTTCTTT.

V gene TRBV12-3 or TRBV12-4 combines with J gene TRBJ2-3, with TRBD2 matching over 12 bases. With 6 bases clipped from V and 5 bases from J, the junction kept 12 bases outside the gene matches. The CDR3 spans 17 residues. The CDR3 sequence is CASSTPVLAGGIDTQYF. CDR3 bases: TGTGCCAGCAGCACCCCCGTTCTAGCGGGGGGGATAGATACGCAGTATTTT.

Turning to this clonotype: A much more abundant neighbour one base away suggests this may be a read error. This sequence joins TRBV7-6 and TRBJ2-1; D is perhaps TRBD1 (6 bases). Germline assignment: CDR1 SGHVS and CDR2 FNYEAQ. The V end lost 0 bases, the J end lost 5 bases, and 14 bases lay between the germline ends. This CDR3 is built from 16 residues. The CDR3 DNA sequence: TGTGCCAGCAGCTTAGCGGGCCAGGGGTGGGACAATGAGCAGTTCTTC. This sequence encodes CASSLAGQGWDNEQFF.

This clonotype has at least ten counts. J is TRBJ1-3 and V is TRBV5-6; 8 nucleotides agree with TRBD1. The CDR3 is 15 residues long. Germline V gene sequence: CDR1 SGHDT, CDR2 YYEEEE. The V segment lost 2 bases and the J segment 4 bases; nucleotides outside the gene matches: 5. Here the CDR3 DNA reads TGTGCCAGCAGCTTCCAGGGGGCGCTCGGAAACACCATATATTTT. Translating gives CASSFQGALGNTIYF.

This clonotype appeared many times. The chain links TRBV28 to TRBJ2-7; possible D gene TRBD2, 6 bases. Germline loops: CDR1 MDHEN, CDR2 SYDVKM. The CDR3 loop spans 15 amino acids. Trimming took 6 bases from V and 0 from J, leaving 15 bases between them. CDR3: CASSFGGASSYEQYF. The DNA for the CDR3 is TGTGCCAGCAGCTTTGGCGGGGCAAGCTCCTACGAGCAGTACTTC.

This clonotype came up a few times. The V and J genes are TRBV7-9 and TRBJ2-7; D not resolved. The germline CDR1 and CDR2 sequences are SEHNR and FQNEAQ (reference sequence). The V gene lost 5 bases and the J gene lost 3 bases, with 14 bases spanning the gap. The CDR3 is made up of 14 amino acids. The DNA for the CDR3 is TGTGCCAGCAGCCCCTTCGGTAGGGACTACGAGCAGTACTTC. Translating it yields CASSPFGRDYEQYF.

On this clonotype itself: Since a much larger clone is just one base distant, this may be a read error. The chain links TRBV15 to TRBJ2-7, with D possibly matching TRBD1 (5 bases). Germline V CDR1 and CDR2: LNHNV, YYDKDF (reference sequence). This CDR3 spans 12 amino acids. The CDR3 region is CATSRQGYAQYF. The CDR3 nucleotides read TGTGCCACCAGCAGACAGGGCTACGCGCAGTACTTC.

This clonotype was seen at least ten times. The CDR3 nucleotides read TGTGCCAGCAGTTACGAGGGTGAGCAGTTCTTC. Amino acids: CASSYEGEQFF. This rearrangement joins TRBV6-5 to TRBJ2-1, with D maybe TRBD2 (5 bases). Germline CDR1 is MNHEY and CDR2 is SVGAGI. V was trimmed by 2 bases and J by 9 bases, leaving 5 bases between them. The CDR3 sequence is 11 residues long.

Concerning this clonotype itself: With a much larger clone just one base away, this may be a read error. This chain connects TRBV21-1 to TRBJ1-5; TRBD1, the table's D call, was not compared with the DNA. TRBV21-1 is a listed pseudogene. The CDR3 has 19 residues. The CDR3 bases are TGTGCCAACAGCAAAGCCTCACTAGGACAGGGCCCTAGCAATCAGCCCCAGCATTTT. Protein sequence: CANSKASLGQGPSNQPQHF.

Comment on this clonotype: It may be a read error: a sequence one base away is much more abundant. The chain couples TRBV29-1 to TRBJ2-3; 7 nucleotides match TRBD2. The V gene's germline CDR1 is SQVTM and CDR2 ANQGSEA. With V trimmed by 4 bases and J by 2 bases, 9 bases remained unmatched. The CDR3 loop spans 15 amino acids. The CDR3 nucleotides read TGCAGCGTTGGAGGCCGGGACTACTTCACAGATACGCAGTATTTT. Protein product: CSVGGRDYFTDTQYF.

The table lists this clonotype with a few counts. The V gene is TRBV15, the J gene TRBJ1-5; possible D gene TRBD1, 6 bases. V gave up 8 bases and J gave up 0 bases, with 11 bases separating them. Germline V CDR1 and CDR2: LNHNV, YYDKDF (reference sequence). CDR3 length equals 14 residues. The CDR3 nucleotides are TGTGCCACCGGAAGGACAGTTAGCAATCAGCCCCAGCATTTT. Amino acid sequence: CATGRTVSNQPQHF.

This clonotype was observed at least ten times. The chain is built from TRBV27 and TRBJ2-7, with a tentative D call TRBD2 (5 bases). CDR3 length: 12 residues. The germline V and J ends were trimmed by 8 bases and 5 bases, with 13 bases remaining between them. The germline gives CDR1 MNHEY, CDR2 SMNVEV (reference sequence). CDR3 loop: CASSSGFDEQYF. The CDR3 DNA sequence: TGTGCCAGCTCATCGGGGTTCGACGAGCAGTACTTC.

In this sample, this clonotype turned up many times. The V and J genes are TRBV7-3 and TRBJ1-2; D unclear. This CDR3 is built from 13 residues. Trimming removed 5 bases at V and 4 bases at J, with 11 bases between. CDR1 and CDR2 from the germline V gene are SGHTA and FQGTGA. The CDR3 loop reads CASSRDLGYGYTF. CDR3 DNA sequence: TGTGCCAGCAGCCGCGATCTGGGCTATGGCTACACCTTC.

This clonotype was found many times. This CDR3 reads CSARELPGLAGMITYEQYF. CDR3 in DNA: TGCAGTGCTAGAGAACTACCGGGACTAGCGGGCATGATTACCTACGAGCAGTACTTC. The J gene is TRBJ2-7, the V gene TRBV20-1, with TRBD2 matching over 12 bases. Germline CDR1 reads DFQATT; CDR2 reads SNEGSKA (reference sequence). This CDR3 has 19 residues. V shed 0 bases and J 2 bases; nucleotides not matched to a gene: 14.